These 21 T cell receptor delta chains originate from one sample sequenced in a study of gamma-delta chains in newborns, infants, children. TCRdb called clones from the reads again using CATT. Among several thousand delta-chain clones listed, 4.3% were seen once. The sequencing input was blood. The receptor set was obtained from a child who was a newborn, infant or young child, either healthy, febrile or measles-vaccinated (not recorded which).

This clone is medium-sized in the sample. This rearrangement joins TRDV2 to TRDJ1; 11 bases agree with TRDD3. CDR1 is GEAIGNYY, CDR2 EKD, per germline. This CDR3 contains 15 residues. V shed 3 bases, J shed 1 base, and the junction held 3 bases outside the gene matches. This CDR3 is CACDVLGDSTDKLIF. In DNA form, the CDR3 reads TGTGCCTGTGACGTACTGGGGGATAGCACCGATAAACTCATCTTT.

This clone was counted between two and nine times. This may come from a read error, since a much larger clone is one base off. The sample contains more than one DNA sequence encoding this CDR3. The chain combines TRDV2 with TRDJ1, with TRDD3 identical over 7 bases. The V segment lost 1 base and the J segment 0 bases; nucleotides outside the gene matches: 4. The CDR3 is made up of 15 amino acids. Per germline, CDR1 GEAIGNYY and CDR2 EKD. CDR3 bases: TGTGCCTGTGACACGCTGGGGGTTAACACCGATAAACTCATCTTT. This encodes CACDTLGVNTDKLIF.

About this clone itself: TCRdb's entry gives the protein of a much larger clone, which mismatches this DNA's translation at residue 9, likely from a read error; the protein reported here is translated from the DNA. The chain links TRDV2 to TRDJ1; D might be TRDD3 (6 bases). The ends were cut back, 0 bases at V and 6 bases at J, with 19 bases in the middle. There are 16 residues in the CDR3. The V gene's germline CDR1 is GEAIGNYY and CDR2 EKD. The CDR3 DNA reads TGTGCCTGTGACACCCTCGGAGGATGTGGGGGGCATAAACTCATCTTT. Protein: CACDTLGGCGGHKLIF.

This clone was detected only a few times. A clone one base away is much larger, so this may be a read error. The chain combines TRDV2 with TRDJ3; 8 nucleotides line up with TRDD3. This CDR3 region has 22 residues. CDR1 is GEAIGNYY and CDR2 is EKD in the germline V gene. The CDR3, as DNA: TGTGCCTGTGACACCGTATCGACTGGGGGCCCTGGGGGCTCCTGGGGCACCCGACAGATGTTTTTC. Its translation is CACDTVSTGGPGGSWGTRQMFF.

This clone is medium-sized. This rearrangement joins TRDV2 to TRDJ1; tentative D call: TRDD3 (5 bases). From germline, CDR1 is GEAIGNYY and CDR2 EKD. V lost 0 bases and J 1 base, leaving 14 bases between the germline ends. CDR3 length: 16 amino acids. CDR3 nucleotides: TGTGCCTGTGACACCGTAGGGGAAACGGGCACCGATAAACTCATCTTT. Residues: CACDTVGETGTDKLIF.

In this sample, this clone turned up a few times. A much larger clone lies one base from this, so it may be a read error. The J gene is TRDJ1, the V gene TRDV2, with 7 bases lining up with TRDD3. Germline CDR1 is GEAIGNYY and CDR2 is EKD. With 0 bases clipped from V and 4 bases from J, the junction kept 16 bases outside the gene matches. The CDR3 has 18 residues. CDR3 coding DNA: TGTGCCTGTGACACCGTTGGCCCTACTGGGGAGGGGGACGATAAACTCATCTTT. Translated, it gives CACDTVGPTGEGDDKLIF.

In the case of this clone: Possible read error: a much larger clone is one base away. Other nucleotide sequences from this sample produce the same CDR3. V is TRDV2 and J is TRDJ1, with 13 nucleotides matching TRDD3. From germline, CDR1 is GEAIGNYY and CDR2 EKD. The CDR3 covers 19 residues. CDR3: CACRALTGGYGEDTDKLIF. The CDR3 DNA is TGCGCCTGTCGTGCCCTCACTGGGGGATACGGGGAAGACACCGATAAACTCATCTTT.

This clone was observed a few times. A much bigger clone sits one base away, suggesting this may be a read error. Other DNA sequences in this sample translate to the same CDR3. This chain uses TRDV2 with TRDJ1; the match to TRDD3 covers 12 bases. The CDR3 runs to 18 residues. The V gene's germline CDR1 is GEAIGNYY and CDR2 EKD. The CDR3 sequence: CACDPLLGDTQYTDKLIF. The CDR3 region has the DNA TGTGCCTGTGACCCCTTACTGGGGGATACTCAGTACACCGATAAACTCATCTTC.

This clone has just a few counts. The chain couples TRDV1 to TRDJ1; D may be TRDD2 or TRDD3 (8 bases each). Looked up from germline, CDR1 is TSWWSYY and CDR2 is QGS. The CDR3 loop spans 22 amino acids. Trimming left V 5 bases short and J 3 bases short, with 37 bases between. The CDR3: CALGKLQAFLRRGISSADKLIF. In nucleotides, the CDR3 is TGTGCTCTTGGGAAATTACAGGCCTTCCTAAGAAGGGGGATAAGTTCCGCCGATAAACTCATCTTT.

On this clone itself: It may be a read error: a sequence one base away is much more abundant. Other DNA sequences in this specimen translate into the identical CDR3. The rearrangement links TRDV2 to TRDJ1; the D is unclear. The CDR3 loop spans 15 amino acids. From germline, CDR1 is GEAIGNYY and CDR2 EKD. The CDR3 loop is CACDTVSPGQDKLIF. The CDR3 nucleotides are TGTGCCTGCGACACCGTCTCCCCAGGGCAAGATAAACTCATCTTT.

By share, this clone ranks as medium-sized. This chain uses TRDV2 with TRDJ1, with 8 positions matching TRDD3. This CDR3 region has 18 residues. Germline V gives CDR1 GEAIGNYY, CDR2 EKD. The trim removed 4 bases at V and 0 bases at J, leaving 15 bases unmatched. The CDR3 is CACDSLGDPNNYTDKLIF. The CDR3 DNA reads TGTGCCTGTGATTCCTTGGGGGATCCAAACAATTACACCGATAAACTCATCTTT.

This clone came up a few times. A read error may be the cause here, since a much bigger clone is one base away. The chain joins TRDV2 to TRDJ3; 10 positions match TRDD3. J lost 2 bases, V lost 3 bases, and 9 bases had no gene match. Germline loops: CDR1 GEAIGNYY, CDR2 EKD. The CDR3 has 19 residues. CDR3 DNA: TGTGCCTGTGACGCTTTACTGGGGGATCTGACCTGGGACACCCGACAGATGTTTTTC. The encoded protein is CACDALLGDLTWDTRQMFF.

About this clone itself: This clone may be a read error of a much larger clone one base away. The same CDR3 arises from other DNA sequences in this sample as well. V and J are TRDV2 and TRDJ1, with TRDD3 matching over 8 bases. The germline V gene encodes CDR1 GEAIGNYY and CDR2 EKD. The length of the CDR3 is 19 residues. The CDR3 spells CACDSVSAGGGLYTDKLIF. The CDR3 DNA reads as TGTGCCTGTGACTCCGTATCCGCTGGGGGAGGGTTGTACACTGATAAACTCATCTTT.

This clone occurred a few times. A read error may be the cause here, since a much bigger clone is one base away. This chain uses TRDV2 with TRDJ1, with 8 bases lining up with TRDD3. The V segment lost 2 bases and the J segment 1 base; nucleotides outside the gene matches: 14. Germline values: CDR1 GEAIGNYY, CDR2 EKD. The CDR3 has 18 residues. DNA for the CDR3: TGTGCCTGTGACAAGTTACTGGGGGTTACGAAGGTCACCGATAAACTCATCTTT. Amino acid sequence: CACDKLLGVTKVTDKLIF.

The J gene is TRDJ1, the V gene TRDV1; 7 positions agree with TRDD3. This CDR3 is 21 amino acids long. CDR1 and CDR2 from the germline V gene are TSWWSYY and QGS. V gave up 3 bases and J gave up 1 base; unmatched junction bases: 23. CDR3 residues: CALGDDTNNTTFAGGTDKLIF. As DNA, the CDR3 is TGTGCTCTTGGGGACGACACCAACAATACTACGTTTGCTGGGGGCACCGATAAACTCATCTTT.

By proportion, this clone is medium-sized. Other DNA variants within this sample encode the same CDR3. The V and J genes are TRDV2 and TRDJ3; TRDD3 matches 9 bases. After removal of 0 bases from V and 0 bases from J, the junction contained 8 bases not matched to a gene. Germline V gene sequence: CDR1 GEAIGNYY, CDR2 EKD. The CDR3 totals 20 residues. For the CDR3, the DNA is TGTGCCTGTGACACCTTACTGGGGGACACTAGCTCCTGGGACACCCGACAGATGTTTTTC. Translation gives CACDTLLGDTSSWDTRQMFF.

In its sample, this clone is medium-sized (0.01 to 0.1%). Distinct nucleotide sequences in the sample also encode this CDR3. The J gene is TRDJ3, the V gene TRDV2; 7 positions match TRDD3. V shed 2 bases, J shed 0 bases, and the junction held 12 bases outside the gene matches. CDR3 length equals 20 residues. The V gene's germline CDR1 is GEAIGNYY and CDR2 EKD. The CDR3 protein is CACDKAAGGQSSWDTRQMFF. DNA for the CDR3: TGTGCCTGTGACAAAGCGGCTGGGGGTCAAAGCTCCTGGGACACCCGACAGATGTTTTTC.

Within the sample, this clone is medium-sized. This chain links TRDV2 with TRDJ1, with 9 bases fitting TRDD3. Germline CDR1 GEAIGNYY, CDR2 EKD. V lost 3 bases to trimming and J lost 6 bases; unmatched junction nucleotides: 7. There are 14 residues in the CDR3. CDR3 sequence (DNA): TGTGCCTGTGACCGACTGGGGGACGCCAATAAACTCATCTTT. It encodes CACDRLGDANKLIF.

This clone appeared a few times. The protein held in TCRdb is that of a much larger clone and does not match this DNA's translation at residue 8, likely because of a read error; the protein shown is translated from the DNA. This chain connects TRDV2 to TRDJ1, with TRDD3 identical over 8 bases. V dropped 3 bases and J dropped 4; count of bases not matched to a gene: 9. Germline V gene data show CDR1 as GEAIGNYY and CDR2 as EKD. CDR3 length equals 15 residues. The CDR3 nucleotides read TGTGCCTGTGACCCACTGGGGGCTACCCTCGATAAACTCATCTTT. This encodes CACDPLGATLDKLIF.

The table lists this clone with a few counts. One base away lies a much larger clone, so this may be a sequencing read error. The J gene is TRDJ1, the V gene TRDV2; possible D gene TRDD3, 5 bases. The CDR3 consists of 18 residues. Trimming removed 0 bases at V and 2 bases at J, with 21 bases between. Germline V gene data show CDR1 as GEAIGNYY and CDR2 as EKD. The CDR3 coding sequence is TGTGCCTGTGACACCGTCTCTGCTGGGAGACCCTTGACCGATAAACTCATCTTT. It is translated as CACDTVSAGRPLTDKLIF.

This clone is large (0.1 to 1%) within its sample. The genes are TRDV2 and TRDJ1; TRDD3 aligns across 9 bases. With 1 base clipped from V and 2 bases from J, the junction kept 1 base outside the gene matches. CDR1 is GEAIGNYY and CDR2 is EKD in the germline V gene. This CDR3 has 14 amino acids. Written as DNA, the CDR3 is TGTGCCTGTGACACACTGGGGGAAACCGATAAACTCATCTTT. Translated: CACDTLGETDKLIF.